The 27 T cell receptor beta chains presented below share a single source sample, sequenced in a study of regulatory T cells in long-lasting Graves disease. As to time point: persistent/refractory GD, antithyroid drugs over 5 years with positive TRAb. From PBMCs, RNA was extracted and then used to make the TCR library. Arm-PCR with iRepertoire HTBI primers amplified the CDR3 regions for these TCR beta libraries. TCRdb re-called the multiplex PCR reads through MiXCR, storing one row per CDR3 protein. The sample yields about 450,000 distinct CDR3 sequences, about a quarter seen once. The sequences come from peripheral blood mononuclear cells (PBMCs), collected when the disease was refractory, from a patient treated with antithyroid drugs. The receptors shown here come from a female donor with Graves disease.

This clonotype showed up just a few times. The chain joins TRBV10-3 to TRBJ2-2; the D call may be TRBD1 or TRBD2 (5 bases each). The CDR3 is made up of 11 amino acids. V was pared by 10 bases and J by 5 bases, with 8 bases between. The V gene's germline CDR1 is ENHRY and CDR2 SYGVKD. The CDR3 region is CATWGTGELFF. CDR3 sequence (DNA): TGTGCCACCTGGGGGACCGGGGAGCTGTTTTTT.

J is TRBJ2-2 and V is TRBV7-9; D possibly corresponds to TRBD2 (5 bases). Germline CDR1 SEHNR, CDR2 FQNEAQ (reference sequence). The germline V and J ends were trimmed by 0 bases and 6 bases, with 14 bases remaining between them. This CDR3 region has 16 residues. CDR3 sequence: CASSLALQMEAGELFF. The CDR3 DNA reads TGTGCCAGCAGCTTAGCGCTCCAGATGGAGGCCGGGGAGCTGTTTTTT.

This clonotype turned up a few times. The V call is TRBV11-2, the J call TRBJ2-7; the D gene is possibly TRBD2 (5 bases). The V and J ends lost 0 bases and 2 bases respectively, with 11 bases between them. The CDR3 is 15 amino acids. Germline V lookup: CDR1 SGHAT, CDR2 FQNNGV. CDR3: CASSLEGEGAYEQYF. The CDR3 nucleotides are TGTGCCAGCAGCTTAGAAGGCGAGGGCGCCTACGAGCAGTACTTC.

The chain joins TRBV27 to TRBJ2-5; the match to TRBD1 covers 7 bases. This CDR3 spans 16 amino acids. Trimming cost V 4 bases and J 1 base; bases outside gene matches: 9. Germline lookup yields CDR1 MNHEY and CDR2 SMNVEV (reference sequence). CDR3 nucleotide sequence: TGTGCCAGCAGTTGGAGGAAAACAGGGGTCCAAGAGACCCAGTACTTC. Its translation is CASSWRKTGVQETQYF.

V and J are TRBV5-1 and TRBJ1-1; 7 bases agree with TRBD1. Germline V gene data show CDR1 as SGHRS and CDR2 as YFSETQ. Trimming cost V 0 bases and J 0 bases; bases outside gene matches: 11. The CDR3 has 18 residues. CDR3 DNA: TGCGCCAGCAGCTTGGCGGGACAGCTCCAGGGTATGAACACTGAAGCTTTCTTT. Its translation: CASSLAGQLQGMNTEAFF.

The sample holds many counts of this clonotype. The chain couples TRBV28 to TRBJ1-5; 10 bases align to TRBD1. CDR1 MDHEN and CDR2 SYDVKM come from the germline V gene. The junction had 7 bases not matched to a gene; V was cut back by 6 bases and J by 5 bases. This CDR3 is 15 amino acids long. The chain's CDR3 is CASSLTTGGYQPQHF. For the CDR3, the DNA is TGTGCCAGCAGCCTTACGACAGGGGGCTATCAGCCCCAGCATTTT. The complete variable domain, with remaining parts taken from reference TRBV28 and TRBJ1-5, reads DVKVTQSSRYLVKRTGEKVFLECVQDMDHENMFWYRQDPGLGLRLIYFSYDVKMKEKGDIPEGYSVSREKKERFSLILESASTNQTSMYLCASSLTTGGYQPQHFGDGTRLSIL.

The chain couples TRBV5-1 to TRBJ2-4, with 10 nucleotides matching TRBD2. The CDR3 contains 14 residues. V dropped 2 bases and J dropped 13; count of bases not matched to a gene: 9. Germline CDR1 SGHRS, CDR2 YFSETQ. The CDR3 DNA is TGCGCCAGCAGCTTTTGGCTAGCGGGAGATAGCCAGTACTTC. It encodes CASSFWLAGDSQYF. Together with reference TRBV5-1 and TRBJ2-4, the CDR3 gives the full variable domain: KAGVTQTPRYLIKTRGQQVTLSCSPISGHRSVSWYQQTPGQGLQFLFEYFSETQRNKGNFPGRFSGRQFSNSRSEMNVSTLELGDSALYLCASSFWLAGDSQYFGAGTRLSVL.

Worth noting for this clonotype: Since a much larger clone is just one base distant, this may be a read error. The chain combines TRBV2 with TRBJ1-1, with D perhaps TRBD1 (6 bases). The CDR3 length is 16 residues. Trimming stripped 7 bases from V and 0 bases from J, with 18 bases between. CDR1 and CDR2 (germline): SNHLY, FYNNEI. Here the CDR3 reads CASKGTTGYMNTEAFF. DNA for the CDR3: TGTGCCAGCAAGGGGACGACAGGCTACATGAACACTGAAGCTTTCTTT.

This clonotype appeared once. This CDR3 reads CAWSVQAPNEQFF. The CDR3 DNA follows: TGTGCCTGGAGTGTACAGGCCCCCAATGAGCAGTTCTTC. This chain joins TRBV30 and TRBJ2-1; D might be TRBD1 (5 bases). Trimming removed 0 bases from V and 6 bases from J, with 9 bases in between. Germline lookup yields CDR1 GTSNPN and CDR2 SVGIG (reference sequence). The CDR3 runs to 13 residues. The whole variable domain, remainder taken from reference TRBV30 and TRBJ2-1, is SQTIHQWPATLVQPVGSPLSLECTVEGTSNPNLYWYRQAAGRGLQLLFYSVGIGQISSEVPQNLSASRPQDRQFILSSKKLLLSDSGFYLCAWSVQAPNEQFFGPGTRLTVL.

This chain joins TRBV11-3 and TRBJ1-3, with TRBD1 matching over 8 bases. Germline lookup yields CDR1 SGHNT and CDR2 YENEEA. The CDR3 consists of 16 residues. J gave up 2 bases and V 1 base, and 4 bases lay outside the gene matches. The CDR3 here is CASSLGPTGAGNTIYF. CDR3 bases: TGTGCCAGCAGCTTAGGACCGACAGGGGCTGGAAACACCATATATTTT.

CDR3 in DNA: TGTGCCAGCAGTGAACCCGGGACTAGCGGGAGGGCGGAGACCCAGTACTTC. It codes for CASSEPGTSGRAETQYF. The V gene is TRBV2, the J gene TRBJ2-5, with 16 bases matching TRBD2. V was clipped by 2 bases and J by 5 bases; unmatched bases: 5. The germline V gene has CDR1 SNHLY and CDR2 FYNNEI. This CDR3 spans 17 amino acids.

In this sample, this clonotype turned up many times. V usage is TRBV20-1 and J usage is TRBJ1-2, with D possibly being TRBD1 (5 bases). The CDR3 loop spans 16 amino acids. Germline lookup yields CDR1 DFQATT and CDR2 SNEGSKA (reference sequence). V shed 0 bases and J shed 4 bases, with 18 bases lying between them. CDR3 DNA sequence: TGCAGTGCTAGAGATCACGGGGCCAGCGCAATCTATGGCTACACCTTC. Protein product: CSARDHGASAIYGYTF.

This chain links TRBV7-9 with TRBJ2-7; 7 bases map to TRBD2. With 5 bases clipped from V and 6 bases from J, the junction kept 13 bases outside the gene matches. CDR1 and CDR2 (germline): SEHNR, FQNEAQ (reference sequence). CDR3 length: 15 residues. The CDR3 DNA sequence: TGTGCCAGCAGCATTGCCCTAGATGGGAGGGGCGAGCAGTACTTC. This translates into CASSIALDGRGEQYF.

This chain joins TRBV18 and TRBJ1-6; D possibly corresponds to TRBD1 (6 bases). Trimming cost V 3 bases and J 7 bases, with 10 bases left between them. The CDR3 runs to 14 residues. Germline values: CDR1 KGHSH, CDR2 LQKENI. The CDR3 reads CASSPSGANSPLHF. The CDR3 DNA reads TGTGCCAGCTCACCCTCAGGGGCGAATTCACCCCTCCACTTT.

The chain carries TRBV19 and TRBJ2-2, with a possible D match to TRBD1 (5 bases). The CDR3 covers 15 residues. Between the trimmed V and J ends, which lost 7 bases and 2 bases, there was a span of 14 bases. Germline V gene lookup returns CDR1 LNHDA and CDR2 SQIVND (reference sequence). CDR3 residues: CASTAPQGNTGELFF. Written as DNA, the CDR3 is TGTGCCAGTACCGCGCCCCAGGGTAACACCGGGGAGCTGTTTTTT.

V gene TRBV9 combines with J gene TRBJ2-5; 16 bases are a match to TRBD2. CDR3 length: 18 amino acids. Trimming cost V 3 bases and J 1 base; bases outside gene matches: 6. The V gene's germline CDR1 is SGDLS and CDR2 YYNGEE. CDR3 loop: CASSGPGLAGGPQETQYF. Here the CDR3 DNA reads TGTGCCAGCAGCGGACCGGGACTAGCGGGAGGGCCCCAAGAGACCCAGTACTTC.

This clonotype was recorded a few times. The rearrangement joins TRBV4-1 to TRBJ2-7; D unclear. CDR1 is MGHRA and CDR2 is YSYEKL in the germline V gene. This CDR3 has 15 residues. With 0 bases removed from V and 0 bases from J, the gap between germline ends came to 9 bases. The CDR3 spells CASSQELGSSYEQYF. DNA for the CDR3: TGCGCCAGCAGCCAAGAATTGGGCAGCTCCTACGAGCAGTACTTC.

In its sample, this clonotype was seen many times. CDR3 sequence (DNA): TGTGCCAGCAGTCCAACCACAGGGGGTACCAAAAACATTCAGTACTTC. It yields the protein CASSPTTGGTKNIQYF. This chain joins TRBV12-3 or TRBV12-4 and TRBJ2-4, with TRBD1 identical over 8 bases. V lost 5 bases, J lost 2 bases, and 8 bases stayed unmatched. The CDR3 consists of 16 residues.

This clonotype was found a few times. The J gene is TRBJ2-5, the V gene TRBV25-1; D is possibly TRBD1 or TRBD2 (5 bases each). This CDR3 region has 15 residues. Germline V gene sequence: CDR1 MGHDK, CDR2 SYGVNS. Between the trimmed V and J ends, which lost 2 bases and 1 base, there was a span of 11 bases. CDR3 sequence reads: CASSERGRLQETQYF. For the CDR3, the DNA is TGTGCCAGCAGTGAACGGGGCAGGCTCCAAGAGACCCAGTACTTC.

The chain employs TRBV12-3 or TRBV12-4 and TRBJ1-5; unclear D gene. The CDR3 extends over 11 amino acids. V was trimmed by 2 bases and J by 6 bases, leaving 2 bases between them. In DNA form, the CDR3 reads TGTGCCAGCAGTTTACCTCAGCCCCAGCATTTT. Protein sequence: CASSLPQPQHF.

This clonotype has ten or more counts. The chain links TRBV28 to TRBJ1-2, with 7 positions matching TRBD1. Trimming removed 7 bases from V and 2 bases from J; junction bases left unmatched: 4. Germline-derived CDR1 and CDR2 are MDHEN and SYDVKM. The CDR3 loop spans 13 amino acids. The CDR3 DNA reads TGTGCCAGCACCATGACAGGGAACTATGGCTACACCTTC. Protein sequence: CASTMTGNYGYTF.

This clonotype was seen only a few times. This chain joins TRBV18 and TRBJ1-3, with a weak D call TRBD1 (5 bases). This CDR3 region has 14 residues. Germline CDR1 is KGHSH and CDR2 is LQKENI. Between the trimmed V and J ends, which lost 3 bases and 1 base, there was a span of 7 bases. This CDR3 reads CASSPGTSGNTIYF. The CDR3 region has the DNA TGTGCCAGCTCACCGGGGACGTCTGGAAACACCATATATTTT.

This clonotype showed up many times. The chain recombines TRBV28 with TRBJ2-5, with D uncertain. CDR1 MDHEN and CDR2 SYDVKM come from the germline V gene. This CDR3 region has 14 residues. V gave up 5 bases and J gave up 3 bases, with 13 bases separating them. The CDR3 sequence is CASSGRRFEETQYF. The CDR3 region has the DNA TGTGCCAGCAGTGGCCGAAGGTTCGAAGAGACCCAGTACTTC.

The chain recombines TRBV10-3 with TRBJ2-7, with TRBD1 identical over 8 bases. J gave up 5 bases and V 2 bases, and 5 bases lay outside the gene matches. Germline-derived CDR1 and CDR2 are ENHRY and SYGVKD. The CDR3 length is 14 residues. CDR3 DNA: TGTGCCATCAGTGAGACAGGGGGACTTGACGAGCAGTACTTC. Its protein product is CAISETGGLDEQYF.

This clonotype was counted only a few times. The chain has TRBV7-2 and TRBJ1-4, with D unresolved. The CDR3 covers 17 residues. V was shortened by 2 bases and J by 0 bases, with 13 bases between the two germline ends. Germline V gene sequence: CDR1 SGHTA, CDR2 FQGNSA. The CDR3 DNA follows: TGTGCCAGCAGCTTATTCCAGGCGTCTGCAACTAATGAAAAACTGTTTTTT. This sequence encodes CASSLFQASATNEKLFF.

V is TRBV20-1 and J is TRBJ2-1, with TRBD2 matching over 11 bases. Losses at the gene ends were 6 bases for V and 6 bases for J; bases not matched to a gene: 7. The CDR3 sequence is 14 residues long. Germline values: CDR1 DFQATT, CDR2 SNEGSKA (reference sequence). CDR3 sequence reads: CSAFGLAGPNEQFF. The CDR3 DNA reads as TGCAGTGCGTTCGGACTAGCGGGTCCCAATGAGCAGTTCTTC.

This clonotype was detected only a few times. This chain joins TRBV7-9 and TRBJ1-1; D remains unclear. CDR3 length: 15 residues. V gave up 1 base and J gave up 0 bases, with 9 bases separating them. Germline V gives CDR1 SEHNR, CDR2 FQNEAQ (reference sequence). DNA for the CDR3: TGTGCCAGCAGCTTAGGTCGTGGGGTGAACACTGAAGCTTTCTTT. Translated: CASSLGRGVNTEAFF.